The sequence of this T cell receptor beta chain was determined in a study of cytomegalovirus exposure and HLA in healthy donors. The CDR3 totals 13 residues. V was trimmed by 6 bases and J by 4 bases, leaving 12 bases between them. The germline CDR1 and CDR2 sequences are MNHEY and SVGAGI. With 60 Vbeta and 13 Jbeta primers, the PCR was carried out. The method was immunoSEQ multiplex PCR; TCRdb's version includes in-frame clones alone and lacks a portion of them. The sample has around 140,000 clones; roughly 80% are singletons. The clonotype comes from a man aged 35-49 years in good health and CMV-seronegative. The chain carries TRBV6-5 and TRBJ1-1, with D uncertain. Material: PBMCs. Here the CDR3 DNA reads TGTGCCAGCAGAAAACCTTCCGGCACTGAAGCTTTCTTT. It codes for CASRKPSGTEAFF.